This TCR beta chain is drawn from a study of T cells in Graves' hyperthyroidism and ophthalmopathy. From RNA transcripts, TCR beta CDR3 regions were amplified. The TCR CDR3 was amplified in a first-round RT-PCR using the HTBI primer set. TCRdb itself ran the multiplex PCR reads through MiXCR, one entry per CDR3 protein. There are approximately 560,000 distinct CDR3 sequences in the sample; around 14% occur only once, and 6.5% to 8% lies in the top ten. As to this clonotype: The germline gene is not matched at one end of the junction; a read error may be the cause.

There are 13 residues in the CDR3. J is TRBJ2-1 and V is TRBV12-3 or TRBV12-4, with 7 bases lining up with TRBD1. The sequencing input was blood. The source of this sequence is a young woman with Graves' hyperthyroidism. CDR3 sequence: CASSTGQLNEQLF. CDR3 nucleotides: TGTGCCAGCAGTACGGGACAGCTAAATGAGCAGCTCTTC.